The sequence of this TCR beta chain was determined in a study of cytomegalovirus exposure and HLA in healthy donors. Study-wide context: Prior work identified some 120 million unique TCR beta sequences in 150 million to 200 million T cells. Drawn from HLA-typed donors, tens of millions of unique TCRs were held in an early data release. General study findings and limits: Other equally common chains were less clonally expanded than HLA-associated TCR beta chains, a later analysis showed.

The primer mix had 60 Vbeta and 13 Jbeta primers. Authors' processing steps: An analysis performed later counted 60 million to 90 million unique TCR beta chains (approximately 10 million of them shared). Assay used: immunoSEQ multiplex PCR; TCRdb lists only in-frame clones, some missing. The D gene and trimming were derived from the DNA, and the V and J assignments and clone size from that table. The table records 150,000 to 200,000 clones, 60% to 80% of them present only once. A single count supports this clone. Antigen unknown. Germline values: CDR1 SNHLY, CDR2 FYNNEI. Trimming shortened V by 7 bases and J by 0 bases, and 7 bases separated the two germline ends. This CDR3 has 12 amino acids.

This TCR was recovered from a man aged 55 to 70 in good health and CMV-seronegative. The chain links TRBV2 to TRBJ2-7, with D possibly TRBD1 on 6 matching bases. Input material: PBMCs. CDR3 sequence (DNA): TGTGCCAGCAACAGGGTCTCCTACGAGCAGTACTTC. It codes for CASNRVSYEQYF.